This entry describes one T cell receptor beta chain. Per the original data handling: Reference gene primer amplification in the assay estimated nucleated cell counts. Sequenced by immunoSEQ multiplex PCR; TCRdb stores in-frame clones only, minus some. The DNA gave D and trimming, while V, J and clone size come from that table. Found here are roughly 130,000 clones, approximately 83% of them singletons; the top ten hold more than 8.5%. These data come from a study of blood T cell repertoires in COVID-19. Sequencing used PBMCs or T cells enriched from blood (not recorded which). The receptor was derived from a man aged 50 or older who had recovered from COVID-19.

CDR3 in amino acids: CASSLGGYGTEAFF. DNA for the CDR3: TGTGCCAGCAGTTTAGGGGGGTATGGCACTGAAGCTTTCTTT. V usage is TRBV28 and J usage is TRBJ1-1; D is possibly TRBD1 (5 bases). V lost 2 bases and J 4 bases, leaving 11 bases between the germline ends. Looked up from germline, CDR1 is MDHEN and CDR2 is SYDVKM. The length of the CDR3 is 14 residues.